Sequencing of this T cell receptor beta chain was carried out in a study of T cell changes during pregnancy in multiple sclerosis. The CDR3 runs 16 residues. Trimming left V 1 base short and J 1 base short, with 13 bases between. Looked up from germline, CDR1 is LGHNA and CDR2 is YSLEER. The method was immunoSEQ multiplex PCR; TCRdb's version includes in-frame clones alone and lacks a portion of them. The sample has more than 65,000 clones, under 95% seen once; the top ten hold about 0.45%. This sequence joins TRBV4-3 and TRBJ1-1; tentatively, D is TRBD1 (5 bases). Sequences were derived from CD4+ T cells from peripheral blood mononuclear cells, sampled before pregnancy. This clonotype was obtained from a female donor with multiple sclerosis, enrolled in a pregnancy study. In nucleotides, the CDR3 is TGCGCCAGCAGCCAAGGCAGGGCCTACCGGAACACTGAAGCTTTCTTT. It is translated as CASSQGRAYRNTEAFF.